This passage covers 18 T cell receptor beta chains from one sample sequenced in a study of blood T cell repertoires in COVID-19. The table came from immunoSEQ multiplex PCR; TCRdb's copy has only in-frame clones and leaves some out. The table shows tens of thousands of clones, with around 85% occurring only once. Sequencing was done on a sample of peripheral blood. These receptors all stem from a man aged 55 to 70 with active or convalescent COVID-19.

This clone appeared many times. The DNA for the CDR3 is TGTGCCACCTTCGCGGGGGGGACTGTACGTGGAAACACCATATATTTT. This encodes CATFAGGTVRGNTIYF. The chain recombines TRBV28 with TRBJ1-3; TRBD1 is a possible D gene (5 bases). Per germline, CDR1 MDHEN and CDR2 SYDVKM. V shed 10 bases and J shed 3 bases, with 22 bases lying between them. The CDR3 length is 16 residues.

The chain has TRBV9 and TRBJ2-2, with D perhaps TRBD1 (7 bases). Trimming took off 5 bases at V and 7 bases at J, with 21 bases between the two ends. Germline V CDR1 and CDR2: SGDLS, YYNGEE. This CDR3 is built from 16 residues. CDR3 in amino acids: CASRAGGGPRDGELFF. CDR3 sequence (DNA): TGTGCCAGCAGGGCTGGAGGGGGCCCTAGGGACGGGGAGCTGTTTTTT.

V gene TRBV6-5 combines with J gene TRBJ2-7; possibly TRBD2 for D (7 bases). CDR1 and CDR2 (germline): MNHEY, SVGAGI. The CDR3 totals 12 residues. Trimming removed 6 bases at V and 6 bases at J, with 12 bases between. CDR3 DNA sequence: TGTGCCAGCAGGAGGGGGGGCTCCGAGCAGTACGTC. Translation: CASRRGGSEQYV.

CDR3 sequence reads: CASSLRTGADTQYF. CDR3 nucleotide sequence: TGCGCCAGCAGCCTACGGACAGGGGCAGATACGCAGTATTTT. V is TRBV5-1 and J is TRBJ2-3; 9 bases are a match to TRBD1. The junction had 4 bases not matched to a gene; V was cut back by 4 bases and J by 4 bases. The CDR3 spans 14 residues. Germline V gene data show CDR1 as SGHRS and CDR2 as YFSETQ.

This chain connects TRBV5-1 to TRBJ1-1; D unresolved. CDR1 and CDR2 (germline): SGHRS, YFSETQ. The CDR3 consists of 12 residues. Trimming stripped 2 bases from V and 2 bases from J, with 4 bases between. The CDR3 reads CASSFGNTEAFF. DNA of the CDR3: TGCGCCAGCAGCTTCGGTAACACTGAAGCTTTCTTT.

The rearrangement links TRBV21-1 to TRBJ2-7; TRBD2, the table's D call, lacks a check against the DNA. TRBV21-1 is listed as a pseudogene. The CDR3 runs 16 residues. Here the CDR3 reads CASSKKRGTPAYEQYV. CDR3 sequence (DNA): TGTGCCAGCAGCAAAAAACGGGGGACGCCTGCCTACGAGCAGTACGTC.

V is TRBV20-1 and J is TRBJ1-3; D is uncertain. The V gene's germline CDR1 is DFQATT and CDR2 SNEGSKA (reference sequence). This CDR3 contains 11 residues. Trimming took off 6 bases at V and 4 bases at J, with 7 bases between the two ends. CDR3 sequence (DNA): TGCAGTGCCGGAGGGGGAAACACCATATATTTT. Its translation: CSAGGGNTIYF.

The genes are TRBV14 and TRBJ2-5; TRBD2 agrees at 13 bases. V shed 4 bases and J 2 bases; nucleotides not matched to a gene: 10. The germline V gene encodes CDR1 SGHDN and CDR2 FVKESK. The CDR3 is 18 amino acids. This chain's CDR3 is CASSPGLAGVGYQETQYF. Written as DNA, the CDR3 is TGTGCCAGCAGCCCAGGACTAGCGGGAGTAGGGTATCAAGAGACCCAGTACTTC.

The chain employs TRBV25-1 and TRBJ2-3, with D unresolved. V was pared by 4 bases and J by 11 bases, with 10 bases between. Germline V gene sequence: CDR1 MGHDK, CDR2 SYGVNS. The CDR3 spans 11 residues. The CDR3 nucleotides read TGTGCCAGCAGTGTTTCGGAGAAGCAGTATTTT. Translating gives CASSVSEKQYF.

The chain has TRBV5-5 and TRBJ1-1, with 8 bases identical to TRBD1. The germline V gene encodes CDR1 SGHKS and CDR2 YYEKEE (reference sequence). V lost 4 bases to trimming and J lost 1 base; unmatched junction nucleotides: 9. The CDR3 consists of 16 residues. The CDR3 loop is CASSLRPTGANTEAFF. CDR3 in DNA: TGTGCCAGCAGCCTTAGGCCGACAGGGGCGAACACTGAAGCTTTCTTT. Full variable domain (remainder filled in from reference TRBV5-5 and TRBJ1-1): DAGVTQSPTHLIKTRGQQVTLRCSPISGHKSVSWYQQVLGQGPQFIFQYYEKEERGRGNFPDRFSARQFPNYSSELNVNALLLGDSALYLCASSLRPTGANTEAFFGQGTRLTVV.

The genes are TRBV21-1 and TRBJ1-2; TRBD1, the D gene given by the table, was not confirmed from the DNA. TRBV21-1 is assigned pseudogene status. The CDR3 has 16 amino acids. This CDR3 reads CASSKRLGRMKYGYTF. The CDR3 DNA follows: TGTGCCAGCAGCAAAAGGTTAGGCAGGATGAAGTATGGCTACACCTTC.

The chain is built from TRBV19 and TRBJ1-1; 8 bases match TRBD1. The CDR3 has 14 residues. The germline V gene has CDR1 LNHDA and CDR2 SQIVND (reference sequence). Trimming removed 8 bases from V and 3 bases from J; junction bases left unmatched: 8. The CDR3 DNA reads as TGTGCCAGTCGAGGGACAGGAGGGGACACTGAAGCTTTCTTT. Its protein product is CASRGTGGDTEAFF.

The chain couples TRBV19 to TRBJ2-2, with D hard to call. This CDR3 is 14 amino acids long. V lost 5 bases and J 2 bases, leaving 9 bases between the germline ends. Germline CDR1 is LNHDA and CDR2 is SQIVND (reference sequence). The CDR3 spells CASSPVVNTGELFF. In nucleotides, the CDR3 is TGTGCCAGTAGTCCGGTAGTTAACACCGGGGAGCTGTTTTTT.

There are a few counts of this clone. This rearrangement joins TRBV4-1 to TRBJ1-5, with TRBD1 as a possible D gene (5 bases). V was shortened by 0 bases and J by 5 bases, with 5 bases between the two germline ends. The CDR3 extends over 13 amino acids. Looked up from germline, CDR1 is MGHRA and CDR2 is YSYEKL. The CDR3 is CASSQDRDQPQHF. Here the CDR3 DNA reads TGCGCCAGCAGCCAAGACAGGGATCAGCCCCAGCATTTT.

The chain joins TRBV5-1 to TRBJ2-5, with D perhaps matching TRBD1 (6 bases). The CDR3 contains 13 residues. CDR1 and CDR2 from the germline V gene are SGHRS and YFSETQ. The V and J ends lost 3 bases and 4 bases respectively, with 10 bases between them. The CDR3 DNA follows: TGCGCCAGCAGCTCGGACAGTGGAGAGACCCAGTACTTC. This sequence encodes CASSSDSGETQYF.

V and J are TRBV5-1 and TRBJ2-5, with TRBD1 identical over 8 bases. This CDR3 is built from 14 residues. V shed 4 bases, J shed 3 bases, and the junction held 5 bases outside the gene matches. Germline V gene lookup returns CDR1 SGHRS and CDR2 YFSETQ. The CDR3: CASSPRTGKETQYF. CDR3 DNA: TGCGCCAGCAGCCCGAGGACAGGGAAAGAGACCCAGTACTTC.

V is TRBV21-1 and J is TRBJ1-2; the D segment call TRBD1 is taken from the table without a DNA check. TRBV21-1 is a documented pseudogene. This CDR3 has 13 residues. The CDR3 nucleotides are TGTGCCACCCCTACGGGACAGAACTATGGCTACACCTTC. Protein sequence: CATPTGQNYGYTF.

The chain has TRBV7-9 and TRBJ1-1, with 8 bases lining up with TRBD1. CDR1 SEHNR and CDR2 FQNEAQ come from the germline V gene (reference sequence). This CDR3 region has 15 residues. V lost 5 bases and J lost 4; bases outside the gene matches: 9. CDR3 amino acids: CASSPAGQVGTEAFF. The CDR3 bases are TGTGCCAGCAGCCCCGCGGGACAGGTGGGCACTGAAGCTTTCTTT. The full variable domain, with the rest looked up from reference TRBV7-9 and TRBJ1-1, is DTGVSQNPRHKITKRGQNVTFRCDPISEHNRLYWYRQTLGQGPEFLTYFQNEAQLEKSRLLSDRFSAERPKGSFSTLEIQRTEQGDSAMYLCASSPAGQVGTEAFFGQGTRLTVV.